These 28 T cell receptor beta chains share one sample of origin, sequenced in a study of control samples from healthy donors and cancer patients. Profiled with immunoSEQ multiplex PCR; TCRdb holds only in-frame clones, not every one. Of 210,000 or so clones in the sample, roughly nine tenths are singletons; the top ten hold 1.5% to 2%. The sequenced sample consisted of blood. The source of these receptors is a man aged 25-45 years in good health.

CDR3: CASSMGHLAGNTIYF. The CDR3 DNA follows: TGTGCCAGTAGTATGGGACATCTAGCTGGAAACACCATATATTTT. This rearrangement joins TRBV19 to TRBJ1-3; possibly TRBD1 for D (6 bases). The CDR3 is 15 residues long. Germline CDR1 is LNHDA and CDR2 is SQIVND (reference sequence). Trimming took off 3 bases at V and 2 bases at J, with 11 bases between the two ends. The full variable domain, completed using reference TRBV19 and TRBJ1-3, is DGGITQSPKYLFRKEGQNVTLSCEQNLNHDAMYWYRQDPGQGLRLIYYSQIVNDFQKGDIAEGYSVSREKKESFPLTVTSAQKNPTAFYLCASSMGHLAGNTIYFGEGSWLTVV.

This clone was seen only a few times. The chain employs TRBV6-5 and TRBJ1-1; D is unresolved. Deletions cut 6 bases from V and 3 bases from J, with 17 bases between. This CDR3 spans 15 amino acids. In germline, CDR1 is MNHEY, CDR2 SVGAGI. In DNA form, the CDR3 reads TGTGCCAGCAGGGGGAGAAGGGAATCTTACACTGAAGCTTTCTTT. Its translation: CASRGRRESYTEAFF.

The rearrangement uses TRBV12-5 and TRBJ2-1; D not certain. The V end was cut by 2 bases, the J end by 3 bases, with 20 bases between. The CDR3 totals 18 residues. CDR1 LGHNT and CDR2 FRNRAP come from the germline V gene. CDR3 protein: CASGLSMETRPGYNEQFF. The CDR3 nucleotides are TGTGCTAGTGGTTTGTCAATGGAAACACGGCCTGGCTACAATGAGCAGTTCTTC. Looking up the rest from reference TRBV12-5 and TRBJ2-1 gives the full variable domain: DARVTQTPRHKVTEMGQEVTMRCQPILGHNTVFWYRQTMMQGLELLAYFRNRAPLDDSGMPKDRFSAEMPDATLATLKIQPSEPRDSAVYFCASGLSMETRPGYNEQFFGPGTRLTVL.

V is TRBV11-2 and J is TRBJ1-6; maybe TRBD1 (5 bases). This CDR3 region has 13 residues. Germline V CDR1 and CDR2: SGHAT, FQNNGV. The V end lost 4 bases, the J end lost 8 bases, and 9 bases lay between the germline ends. CDR3 in DNA: TGTGCCAGCAGCTACGGGACGGATTCACCCCTCCACTTT. It codes for CASSYGTDSPLHF.

The CDR3 region is CASSYKGYNQPQHF. CDR3 nucleotides: TGTGCCAGCAGTTACAAGGGGTATAATCAGCCCCAGCATTTT. The chain employs TRBV6-5 and TRBJ1-5; TRBD1 is a possible D gene (5 bases). The CDR3 is made up of 14 amino acids. Per the germline V gene, CDR1 is MNHEY and CDR2 is SVGAGI. V was clipped by 2 bases and J by 4 bases, with 9 bases between them.

This clone showed up just once. V and J are TRBV7-8 and TRBJ1-1; D may be TRBD1 (5 bases). The CDR3 spans 15 residues. The V end was cut by 5 bases, the J end by 0 bases, with 13 bases between. CDR1 is SGHVS and CDR2 is FQNEAQ in the germline V gene. In DNA form, the CDR3 reads TGTGCCAGCAGCCTGCAGCCAGGGATGAACACTGAAGCTTTCTTT. Amino acids: CASSLQPGMNTEAFF.

This clone was detected a few times. The chain couples TRBV6-1 to TRBJ2-1; 12 bases agree with TRBD2. Germline-derived CDR1 and CDR2 are MNHNS and SASEGT. The CDR3 totals 19 residues. With 4 bases clipped from V and 4 bases from J, the junction kept 14 bases outside the gene matches. The CDR3 sequence: CASSASDTTSGGLYNEQFF. The CDR3 nucleotides read TGTGCCAGCAGTGCCTCCGATACGACTAGCGGGGGCCTATACAATGAGCAGTTCTTC.

The chain employs TRBV27 and TRBJ2-2; 8 nucleotides agree with TRBD1. V lost 5 bases to trimming and J lost 4 bases; unmatched junction nucleotides: 9. Germline assignment: CDR1 MNHEY and CDR2 SMNVEV (reference sequence). The CDR3 runs to 16 residues. CDR3 protein: CASSGGQVVGTGELFF. The CDR3 nucleotides read TGTGCCAGCAGTGGGGGACAGGTGGTTGGCACCGGGGAGCTGTTTTTT.

The chain combines TRBV2 with TRBJ2-3; 7 nucleotides line up with TRBD1. CDR3 length: 14 amino acids. The germline V gene encodes CDR1 SNHLY and CDR2 FYNNEI. The junction had 5 bases not matched to a gene; V was cut back by 6 bases and J by 2 bases. The CDR3 region is CASSLRGFTDTQYF. CDR3 bases: TGTGCCAGCAGCCTCAGGGGGTTCACAGATACGCAGTATTTT.

V usage is TRBV2 and J usage is TRBJ1-1; tentatively, D is TRBD1 (6 bases). Trimming shortened V by 2 bases and J by 1 base, and 23 bases separated the two germline ends. The length of the CDR3 is 19 residues. Germline CDR1 SNHLY, CDR2 FYNNEI. The CDR3 DNA follows: TGTGCCAGCAGTGAAACGCGTTTTAAATGGAACAGGGAGAACACTGAAGCTTTCTTT. Translation gives CASSETRFKWNRENTEAFF.

The chain links TRBV27 to TRBJ2-2; no reliable D call. The CDR3 is 15 residues long. Trimming left V 2 bases short and J 4 bases short, with 11 bases between. Germline CDR1 is MNHEY and CDR2 is SMNVEV (reference sequence). CDR3 bases: TGTGCCAGCAGTTTAAGGTTTTTGGCCACCGGGGAGCTGTTTTTT. This encodes CASSLRFLATGELFF.

This clone has only one observation. The genes are TRBV10-1 and TRBJ1-1; 7 nucleotides align to TRBD1. Germline assignment: CDR1 WNHNN and CDR2 SYGVQD (reference sequence). With 2 bases clipped from V and 5 bases from J, the junction kept 5 bases outside the gene matches. The CDR3 runs to 14 residues. CDR3: CASSETDRTTEAFF. The CDR3 DNA reads TGCGCCAGCAGTGAGACGGACAGGACGACTGAAGCTTTCTTT.

The V call is TRBV2, the J call TRBJ1-5; no definite D call. The ends were cut back, 1 base at V and 4 bases at J, with 11 bases in the middle. This CDR3 comprises 15 residues. The V gene's germline CDR1 is SNHLY and CDR2 FYNNEI. This CDR3 is CASSEVESTNQPQHF. The CDR3 DNA reads as TGTGCCAGCAGTGAAGTGGAGTCGACTAATCAGCCCCAGCATTTT.

This chain connects TRBV3-1 (or the pseudogene TRBV3-2) to TRBJ2-4; 9 positions agree with TRBD1. Trimming removed 3 bases from V and 8 bases from J; junction bases left unmatched: 8. This CDR3 region has 15 residues. Germline CDR1 and CDR2: LGHDT and YNNKEL (reference sequence). Written as DNA, the CDR3 is TGTGCCAGCAGCCATCGGGACAGGGAGGGAGACATTCAGTACTTC. Its translation: CASSHRDREGDIQYF.

The chain couples TRBV19 to TRBJ1-2; tentatively, D is TRBD1 (6 bases). Trimming left V 5 bases short and J 8 bases short, with 21 bases between. This CDR3 has 15 amino acids. Germline CDR1 is LNHDA and CDR2 is SQIVND (reference sequence). Written as DNA, the CDR3 is TGTGCCAGTAGTGCACGGACAGCCACCTCCGGGGGCTACACCTTC. Translated, it gives CASSARTATSGGYTF.

The chain carries TRBV9 and TRBJ1-3; the match to TRBD1 covers 7 bases. CDR1 and CDR2 from the germline V gene are SGDLS and YYNGEE. Germline trimming cut 4 bases from V and 4 bases from J; bases unmatched to any gene: 5. This CDR3 spans 14 amino acids. The CDR3 spells CASSPRGQGNTIYF. In nucleotides, the CDR3 is TGTGCCAGCAGCCCCCGGGGACAGGGAAACACCATATATTTT.

The chain employs TRBV7-9 and TRBJ2-3; D is undetermined. The CDR3 sequence is 11 residues long. Germline lookup yields CDR1 SEHNR and CDR2 FQNEAQ (reference sequence). Trimming shortened V by 5 bases and J by 2 bases, and 2 bases separated the two germline ends. The DNA of the CDR3 is TGTGCCAGCAGCCACACAGATACGCAGTATTTT. Protein product: CASSHTDTQYF. Looking up the rest from reference TRBV7-9 and TRBJ2-3 gives the full variable domain: DTGVSQNPRHKITKRGQNVTFRCDPISEHNRLYWYRQTLGQGPEFLTYFQNEAQLEKSRLLSDRFSAERPKGSFSTLEIQRTEQGDSAMYLCASSHTDTQYFGPGTRLTVL.

The rearrangement links TRBV7-8 to TRBJ2-1; D is uncertain. The CDR3 is made up of 12 amino acids. CDR1 SGHVS and CDR2 FQNEAQ come from the germline V gene. The ends were cut back, 2 bases at V and 6 bases at J, with 5 bases in the middle. Here the CDR3 DNA reads TGTGCCAGCAGCTTATTCCTCAATGAGCAGTTCTTC. Translating it yields CASSLFLNEQFF.

This sequence joins TRBV5-3 and TRBJ1-1; D gene ambiguous. TRBV5-3 is placed among ORFs of uncertain function. The CDR3 has 21 residues. The V gene lost 1 base and the J gene lost 4 bases, with 32 bases spanning the gap. CDR3 bases: TGTGCCAGAAGCTTGCCATTGACGCTATGGTTCGGGCAGGCCGCGCGCACTGAAGCTTTCTTT. Residues: CARSLPLTLWFGQAARTEAFF.

This chain connects TRBV6-6 to TRBJ1-1; D is ambiguous. The CDR3 has 13 amino acids. CDR1 and CDR2 from the germline V gene are MNHNY and SVGAGI (reference sequence). V shed 7 bases and J shed 4 bases, with 13 bases lying between them. CDR3 DNA: TGTGCCAGCACGGAGGGCTGGGCCACTGAAGCTTTCTTT. It codes for CASTEGWATEAFF.

The gene calls are TRBV10-3 and TRBJ1-3, with no clear D. The V end lost 4 bases, the J end lost 0 bases, and 7 bases lay between the germline ends. The CDR3 has 14 amino acids. Germline V gene data show CDR1 as ENHRY and CDR2 as SYGVKD. CDR3 protein: CAISGEPSGNTIYF. DNA of the CDR3: TGTGCCATCAGTGGGGAACCCTCTGGAAACACCATATATTTT.

The V gene is TRBV27, the J gene TRBJ1-1; D call uncertain. The CDR3 totals 16 residues. V was clipped by 2 bases and J by 3 bases, with 16 bases between them. CDR1 is MNHEY and CDR2 is SMNVEV in the germline V gene (reference sequence). CDR3 loop: CASSLPARFRDTEAFF. CDR3 DNA: TGTGCCAGCAGTTTACCGGCAAGGTTCCGAGACACTGAAGCTTTCTTT.

The rearrangement links TRBV13 to TRBJ1-4; D is unresolved. This CDR3 is built from 14 residues. V was trimmed by 5 bases and J by 1 base, leaving 8 bases between them. CDR1 and CDR2 from the germline V gene are PRHDT and FYEKMQ (reference sequence). The CDR3 reads CASSGSETNEKLFF. The CDR3 DNA sequence: TGTGCCAGCAGCGGCAGCGAAACTAATGAAAAACTGTTTTTT.

The chain employs TRBV5-1 and TRBJ2-3, with 8 bases lining up with TRBD2. In germline, CDR1 is SGHRS, CDR2 YFSETQ. This CDR3 spans 16 amino acids. Trimming cost V 2 bases and J 5 bases; bases outside gene matches: 10. The CDR3 loop is CASSFLAGGREDTQYF. In DNA, the CDR3 is TGCGCCAGCAGCTTCTTGGCGGGGGGAAGGGAAGATACGCAGTATTTT. The variable domain in full, with the rest retrieved from reference TRBV5-1 and TRBJ2-3, is KAGVTQTPRYLIKTRGQQVTLSCSPISGHRSVSWYQQTPGQGLQFLFEYFSETQRNKGNFPGRFSGRQFSNSRSEMNVSTLELGDSALYLCASSFLAGGREDTQYFGPGTRLTVL.

The V gene is TRBV5-6, the J gene TRBJ2-1; TRBD2 matches 12 bases. After removal of 4 bases from V and 2 bases from J, the junction contained 4 bases not matched to a gene. The CDR3 runs to 16 residues. The germline V gene has CDR1 SGHDT and CDR2 YYEEEE. The CDR3 DNA is TGTGCCAGCAGCATCTCTAGCGGGGGGGCCTACAATGAGCAGTTCTTC. Translated: CASSISSGGAYNEQFF.

This chain connects TRBV14 to TRBJ1-5, with D unresolved. The CDR3 sequence is 13 residues long. Germline values: CDR1 SGHDN, CDR2 FVKESK. V was cut by 3 bases and J by 9 bases, with 12 bases left in between. The CDR3 coding sequence is TGTGCCAGCAGCCAGAGCGTTTTGGCGCCCCAGCATTTT. The encoded protein is CASSQSVLAPQHF. The whole variable domain, remainder taken from reference TRBV14 and TRBJ1-5, is EAGVTQFPSHSVIEKGQTVTLRCDPISGHDNLYWYRRVMGKEIKFLLHFVKESKQDESGMPNNRFLAERTGGTYSTLKVQPAELEDSGVYFCASSQSVLAPQHFGDGTRLSIL.

This rearrangement joins TRBV13 to TRBJ1-3; D is undetermined. Germline V gene sequence: CDR1 PRHDT, CDR2 FYEKMQ (reference sequence). There are 15 residues in the CDR3. V was shortened by 2 bases and J by 2 bases, with 10 bases between the two germline ends. As DNA, the CDR3 is TGTGCCAGCAGCTTATGGTCGTCAACTGGAAACACCATATATTTT. It codes for CASSLWSSTGNTIYF.

The rearrangement links TRBV10-2 to TRBJ2-3; no clear D gene. The CDR3 length is 14 residues. V was pared by 2 bases and J by 3 bases, with 9 bases between. Germline values: CDR1 WSHSY, CDR2 SAAADI. CDR3 amino acids: CASSEPYRTDTQYF. In nucleotides, the CDR3 is TGCGCCAGCAGTGAGCCCTACAGAACAGATACGCAGTATTTT.